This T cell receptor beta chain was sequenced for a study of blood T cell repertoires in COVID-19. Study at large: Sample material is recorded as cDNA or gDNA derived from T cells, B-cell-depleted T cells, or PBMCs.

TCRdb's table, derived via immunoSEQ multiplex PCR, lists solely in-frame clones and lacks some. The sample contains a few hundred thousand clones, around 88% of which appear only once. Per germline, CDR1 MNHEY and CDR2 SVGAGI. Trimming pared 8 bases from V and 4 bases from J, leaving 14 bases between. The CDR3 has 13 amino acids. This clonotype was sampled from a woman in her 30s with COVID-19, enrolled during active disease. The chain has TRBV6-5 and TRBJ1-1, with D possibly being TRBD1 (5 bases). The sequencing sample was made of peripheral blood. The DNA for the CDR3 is TGTGCCAGCTACGATTGGGGGGGCACTGAAGCTTTCTTT. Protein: CASYDWGGTEAFF.